This TCR beta chain was identified during a study of blood T cell repertoires in COVID-19. Across the study: Specimens from acute and convalescent COVID-19 originated in the United States, Italy and Spain. PBMCs, B-cell-depleted T cells, or T cells were the source of the cDNA or gDNA that made up the material.

Germline lookup yields CDR1 MRHNA and CDR2 SNTAGT. With 6 bases clipped from V and 2 bases from J, the junction kept 9 bases outside the gene matches. The CDR3 has 15 residues. As processed by the authors: Using reference gene primer amplification, nucleated cell counts were estimated. Profiling relied on immunoSEQ multiplex PCR, and the TCRdb table lists in-frame clones only, not all of them. That table gives V, J and clone size, and the DNA gave D and trimming. The sample shows about 210,000 clones, approximately 86% of them seen only once. The sample comprised peripheral blood. The TCR was taken from a man aged 18 to 29 with active or convalescent COVID-19. This chain joins TRBV6-4 and TRBJ1-1; TRBD1 aligns across 7 bases. CDR3 nucleotide sequence: TGTGCCAGCAGCAAACAGGGGCCCCCAAACACTGAAGCTTTCTTT. Its translation: CASSKQGPPNTEAFF.